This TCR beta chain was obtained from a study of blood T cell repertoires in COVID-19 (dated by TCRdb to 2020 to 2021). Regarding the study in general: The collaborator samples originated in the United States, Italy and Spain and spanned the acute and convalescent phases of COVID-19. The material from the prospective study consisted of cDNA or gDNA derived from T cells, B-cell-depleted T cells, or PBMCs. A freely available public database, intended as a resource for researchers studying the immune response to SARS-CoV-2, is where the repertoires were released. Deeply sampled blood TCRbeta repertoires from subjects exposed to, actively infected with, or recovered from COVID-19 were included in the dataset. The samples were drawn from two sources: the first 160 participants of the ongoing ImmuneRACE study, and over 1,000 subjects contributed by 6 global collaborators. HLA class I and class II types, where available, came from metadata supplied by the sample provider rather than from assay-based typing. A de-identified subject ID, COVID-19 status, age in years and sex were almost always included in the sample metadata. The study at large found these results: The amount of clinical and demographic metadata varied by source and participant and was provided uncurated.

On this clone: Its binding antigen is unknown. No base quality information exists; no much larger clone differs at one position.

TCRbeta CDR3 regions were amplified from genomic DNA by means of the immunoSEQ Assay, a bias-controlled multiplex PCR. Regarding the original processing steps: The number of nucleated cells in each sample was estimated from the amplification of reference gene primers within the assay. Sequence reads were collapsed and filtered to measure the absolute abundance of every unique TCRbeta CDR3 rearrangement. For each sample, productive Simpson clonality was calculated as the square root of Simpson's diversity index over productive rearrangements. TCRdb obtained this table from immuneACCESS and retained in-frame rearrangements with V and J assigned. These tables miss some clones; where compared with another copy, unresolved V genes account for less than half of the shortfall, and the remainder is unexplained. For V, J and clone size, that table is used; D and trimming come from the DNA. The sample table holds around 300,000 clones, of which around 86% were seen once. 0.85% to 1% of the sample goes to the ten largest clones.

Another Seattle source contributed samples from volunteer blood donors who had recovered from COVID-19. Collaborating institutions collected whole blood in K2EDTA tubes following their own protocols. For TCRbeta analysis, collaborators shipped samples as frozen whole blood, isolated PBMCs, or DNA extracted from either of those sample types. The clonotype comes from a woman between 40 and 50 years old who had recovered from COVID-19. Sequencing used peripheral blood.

The bases are TGTGCCAGCAGCTTAGGGCAGGGTCTAGGGGAAAAACTGTTTTTT. This gives the protein CASSLGQGLGEKLFF. The V and J genes are TRBV5-6 and TRBJ1-4; matching of 5 bases hints at TRBD1 as the D gene. The V and J ends are trimmed by 2 bases and 8 bases, leaving 16 bases between them. CDR1 SGHDT and CDR2 YYEEEE are derived from the germline V gene. The CDR3 spans 15 residues, from the cysteine through the phenylalanine. This entry keeps only the CDR3 DNA: 45 bases, framed from base 1.